The T cell receptor (beta chain) under discussion was sequenced for a study of identical twins (dated by TCRdb to the mid-2010s). As for the study more broadly: To test whether fetal clonotypes persist, this study deep-sequenced TCR alpha and beta repertoires from monozygotic twins, from unrelated adults of various ages, and from cord blood. To rule out contamination, replicate twin experiments were performed at different times with different library preparation protocols.

There are a few counts of this clonotype. The antigen this receptor binds is unknown. No per-base quality is available; no much larger clone lies one base away. The library came from 5' RACE. Sequencing relied on an Illumina HiSeq 2000. A universal primer binding site was added through template switching, and the final cDNA carried a unique molecular identifier so that TCR cDNA molecules could be counted accurately. First-strand cDNA for TCR alpha and beta chains was synthesized from specific primers in the conserved constant-segment region. To control for contamination, every cDNA library carried two barcodes: a SMART-Mk sample barcode plus Illumina barcodes. TruSeq adapter sequences along with Illumina sample barcodes were introduced in two successive PCR steps. Sequencing of the TCR alpha and beta cDNA libraries was done on the Illumina HiSeq platform using custom primers. On the study's bioinformatics: MiGEC processed the raw reads to extract unique molecular identifiers, while MiXCR was used to determine the CDR3 positions. Recombination models were inferred per individual with the repgenHMM and IGoR tools using an EM algorithm. Shared clonotype analysis was performed with the tcR package in R, normalizing sharing by the product of cloneset sizes. Out-of-frame nonproductive sequences were analyzed to study raw recombination free of thymic and clonal selection effects. The raw public reads went through TCRdb reprocessing: fastp at Q25, MiXCR clone calling, in-frame beta chains kept. Records with the same CDR3 protein are collapsed into one entry carrying the most frequent genes and DNA. For this entry, the V and J calls and clone size follow TCRdb and not the study's own pipeline. This sample comprises 250,000 or so distinct CDR3 sequences, about 8.5% of them detected only once. Of the sample, over 2.5% falls within the top ten clones.

The CDR3 goes from the cysteine to the phenylalanine over 14 residues. Just CDR3 DNA is preserved here, 42 bases in frame from base 1. The junction shows trimming of 2 bases on V and 2 bases on J, plus 10 bases between the germline ends. The germline V gene encodes CDR1 SGHAT and CDR2 FQNNGV. The full study reports these points: In monozygotic twins, recombination models systematically underestimated out-of-frame TCR alpha sharing, but the models matched the sharing seen between unrelated individuals. Abundant cord blood beta clonotypes had fewer insertions, young adult naive repertoires showed a similar but weaker trend, and memory repertoires showed no such trend. Compared with coincidental sharing between unrelated individuals, an excess of low generation-probability sequences was observed among out-of-frame TCR alpha sequences shared between twins. Because the same donors could not be followed over many years, conclusions were based on cross-sectional statistical analysis. A weaker excess of twin sharing was found in beta out-of-frame sequences because the signal-to-noise ratio was lowered by fewer shared sequences. Zero-insertion analyses could be partly confounded by invariant T cells such as MAIT and iNKT, though diverse VJ usage argued against such confounding for most clonotypes.

All donors were healthy Caucasians. The twin cohort consisted of three pairs of female monozygotic twins, all aged roughly 18 to 30 years. Positive isolation kits from Invitrogen were used to isolate CD4+ and CD8+ T cell populations. The same sample was also studied in work on yellow fever vaccine responses in identical twins. As noted in the second study: According to the authors, the vaccine-induced T cell response in identical twins seemed to be partly convergent and partly specific to each individual. The study precisely tracked vaccine-responding T cell clones in identical twins.

Material: CD8+ T cells sorted from blood. The receptor comes from a woman aged 18-30 years in good health. The chain is assembled from TRBV11-2 and TRBJ2-7; the D gene is not confidently resolved. DNA sequence: TGTGCCAGCAGCTTATCTTCCATACCCTACGAGCAGTACTTC. It specifies CASSLSSIPYEQYF.